A single sample gave rise to the 18 T cell receptor beta chains below, sequenced in a study of shared clonotypes between healthy human individuals. Some clones are missing from TCRdb's copy, which holds only in-frame ones; the method was immunoSEQ multiplex PCR. This sample has 600,000 to 700,000 clones; approximately 73% occur once, and the top ten carry about 1.8%. The sample consisted of memory CD4+ T cells sorted from blood. As to subset: CD45RA-negative fraction. The receptors stem from a woman younger than 45 in good health.

The chain joins TRBV6-5 to TRBJ1-1; weak D call: TRBD1 (5 bases). Germline CDR1 MNHEY, CDR2 SVGAGI. V was pared by 5 bases and J by 0 bases, with 7 bases between. The length of the CDR3 is 13 residues. The chain's CDR3 is CASSETVNTEAFF. The DNA for the CDR3 is TGTGCCAGCAGTGAGACAGTGAACACTGAAGCTTTCTTT.

The rearrangement links TRBV9 to TRBJ2-5; D gene uncertain. CDR1 and CDR2 (germline): SGDLS, YYNGEE. The V end was cut by 0 bases, the J end by 7 bases, with 13 bases between. This CDR3 region has 14 residues. In DNA form, the CDR3 reads TGTGCCAGCAGCGTAGGGTCCAAGCACGGGACCCAGTACTTC. It codes for CASSVGSKHGTQYF.

This chain uses TRBV2 with TRBJ2-1; D is unresolved. Trimming stripped 6 bases from V and 8 bases from J, with 8 bases between. The CDR3 is 11 residues long. Per germline, CDR1 SNHLY and CDR2 FYNNEI. CDR3 amino acids: CASSGLDEQFF. CDR3 in DNA: TGTGCCAGCAGCGGTCTCGATGAGCAGTTCTTC.

The rearrangement uses TRBV10-2 and TRBJ2-5, with TRBD1 identical over 7 bases. The V and J ends lost 3 bases and 1 base, in that order; junction bases with no gene match: 2. The germline V gene has CDR1 WSHSY and CDR2 SAAADI. CDR3 length: 14 amino acids. The CDR3 spells CASSDRQGQETQYF. The CDR3 bases are TGCGCCAGCAGTGACCGACAGGGCCAAGAGACCCAGTACTTC.

This chain links TRBV30 with TRBJ1-4; D remains unclear. The CDR3 is 13 residues long. The germline V and J ends were trimmed by 4 bases and 7 bases, with 13 bases remaining between them. Germline loops: CDR1 GTSNPN, CDR2 SVGIG (reference sequence). CDR3 protein: CAWKVSGREKLFF. The CDR3 DNA reads TGTGCCTGGAAAGTAAGCGGACGTGAAAAACTGTTTTTT.

In nucleotides, the CDR3 is TGCAGCGTTTACAGGGAAGAGACCCAGTACTTC. It translates to CSVYREETQYF. V gene TRBV29-1 combines with J gene TRBJ2-5; the D gene is possibly TRBD1 (6 bases). Per the germline V gene, CDR1 is SQVTM and CDR2 is ANQGSEA. The CDR3 length is 11 residues. V gave up 5 bases and J gave up 3 bases, with 7 bases separating them.

This clone has a count of ten or more. The DNA of the CDR3 is TGTGCCAGCAGTTTGGCTGCCTATGGCTACACCTTC. It translates to CASSLAAYGYTF. The chain is built from TRBV28 and TRBJ1-2, with unresolved D. Deletions cut 3 bases from V and 4 bases from J, with 6 bases between. The V gene's germline CDR1 is MDHEN and CDR2 SYDVKM. CDR3 length equals 12 residues.

V gene TRBV27 combines with J gene TRBJ2-7; TRBD1 might be the D (6 bases). The CDR3 loop spans 16 amino acids. Germline lookup yields CDR1 MNHEY and CDR2 SMNVEV (reference sequence). V was trimmed by 1 base and J by 7 bases, leaving 20 bases between them. Here the CDR3 reads CASSLLGSQGRGEQYF. CDR3 nucleotide sequence: TGTGCCAGCAGTTTATTAGGGTCTCAGGGGCGCGGGGAGCAGTACTTC.

The chain uses TRBV29-1 and TRBJ2-4; 10 bases line up with TRBD2. This CDR3 has 15 amino acids. The germline CDR1 and CDR2 sequences are SQVTM and ANQGSEA. The J segment lost 9 bases and the V segment lost 6 bases, leaving 14 bases of the junction unmatched. The CDR3 sequence is CSVTPAASGSGIQYF. The CDR3 bases are TGCAGCGTCACACCCGCTGCTAGCGGGAGCGGCATTCAGTACTTC.

The genes are TRBV19 and TRBJ2-5, with 10 bases matching TRBD2. The V gene end was trimmed by 9 bases and the J gene end by 2 bases; junction bases not matched to a gene: 3. CDR3 length equals 13 residues. CDR1 and CDR2 from the germline V gene are LNHDA and SQIVND (reference sequence). The CDR3 protein is CASGTSVQETQYF. CDR3 nucleotides: TGTGCCAGCGGGACTAGCGTTCAAGAGACCCAGTACTTC.

V gene TRBV1 combines with J gene TRBJ1-1; no DNA check was done on the table's D call, TRBD1. TRBV1 is listed as a pseudogene. CDR3 length: 15 amino acids. This CDR3 reads CTSSQGSGRGTEAFF. In DNA, the CDR3 is TGCACCAGCAGCCAAGGCTCGGGTAGGGGCACTGAAGCTTTCTTT.

The CDR3 region has the DNA TGCGCCAGCAGCCGCGGGGGGACGGAGACCCAGTACTTC. Its protein is CASSRGGTETQYF. V and J are TRBV4-1 and TRBJ2-5; 8 bases line up with TRBD2. Per germline, CDR1 MGHRA and CDR2 YSYEKL. This CDR3 contains 13 residues. Trimming at V came to 4 bases and at J to 5 bases, leaving 3 bases not matched to a gene.

V and J are TRBV6-5 and TRBJ1-3, with D perhaps TRBD1 (6 bases). Germline CDR1 and CDR2: MNHEY and SVGAGI. V lost 5 bases and J lost 2, with 10 bases in between. This CDR3 is 14 amino acids long. This CDR3 is CASSQDRPGNTIYF. The DNA for the CDR3 is TGTGCCAGCAGTCAGGACAGACCTGGAAACACCATATATTTT.

This chain joins TRBV6-1 and TRBJ2-3; perhaps D is TRBD1 or TRBD2 (5 bases each). The CDR3 sequence is 11 residues long. The germline CDR1 and CDR2 sequences are MNHNS and SASEGT. V was shortened by 8 bases and J by 11 bases, with 14 bases between the two germline ends. CDR3 protein: CASSLGEKQYF. CDR3 bases: TGTGCCAGCTCACTGGGGGAGAAGCAGTATTTT.

This clone turned up a few times. This sample also contains other DNA sequences that code for the same CDR3. The rearrangement uses TRBV11-2 and TRBJ2-1; TRBD1 is a possible D gene (6 bases). V lost 4 bases and J 4 bases, leaving 11 bases between the germline ends. The CDR3 totals 14 residues. The V gene's germline CDR1 is SGHAT and CDR2 FQNNGV. DNA of the CDR3: TGTGCCAGCAGCTCCGGACAGAATTACAATGAGCAGTTCTTC. It translates to CASSSGQNYNEQFF. Supplemented by reference TRBV11-2 and TRBJ2-1, the full variable domain reads EAGVAQSPRYKIIEKRQSVAFWCNPISGHATLYWYQQILGQGPKLLIQFQNNGVVDDSQLPKDRFSAERLKGVDSTLKIQPAKLEDSAVYLCASSSGQNYNEQFFGPGTRLTVL.

The chain uses TRBV14 and TRBJ2-1, with 13 bases that match TRBD2. The CDR3 covers 17 residues. CDR1 is SGHDN, CDR2 FVKESK, per germline. V shed 6 bases, J shed 6 bases, and the junction held 11 bases outside the gene matches. The CDR3 nucleotides are TGTGCCAGCAGTCGGACTAGCGGGAGCGCTTCCCTCAATGAGCAGTTCTTC. Its translation: CASSRTSGSASLNEQFF.

The chain combines TRBV11-3 with TRBJ1-5; D possibly corresponds to TRBD1 (5 bases). Between the trimmed V and J ends, which lost 5 bases and 6 bases, there was a span of 23 bases. The CDR3 covers 17 residues. Germline V gene sequence: CDR1 SGHNT, CDR2 YENEEA. CDR3 nucleotide sequence: TGTGCCAGCAGCACTCGACGTAGGAGGGGTGGTGGTCAGCCCCAGCATTTT. Its protein is CASSTRRRRGGGQPQHF.

J is TRBJ2-1 and V is TRBV19; the match to TRBD2 covers 7 bases. V gave up 5 bases and J gave up 5 bases; unmatched junction bases: 9. The CDR3 runs 15 residues. CDR1 and CDR2 from the germline V gene are LNHDA and SQIVND (reference sequence). The CDR3 protein is CASSARASGNNEQFF. The CDR3 DNA is TGTGCCAGTAGTGCAAGGGCTAGCGGAAACAATGAGCAGTTCTTC.